The T cell receptor (beta chain) under discussion was sequenced for a study of blood T cell repertoires in COVID-19. About the study: Specimens from acute and convalescent COVID-19 originated in the United States, Italy and Spain. T cells, B-cell-depleted T cells, or PBMCs provided the cDNA or gDNA that served as material.

In the source study's methods: Using reference gene primer amplification, nucleated cell counts were estimated. Method: immunoSEQ multiplex PCR; TCRdb's copy keeps in-frame clones and lacks some. That table is the source of V, J and clone size, and D and trimming were worked out from the DNA. This sample has fewer than 250,000 clones, with about 80% found just once. Germline lookup yields CDR1 KGHSH and CDR2 LQKENI. The CDR3 has 17 residues. V lost 1 base, J lost 0 bases, and 15 bases lay in between. The clonotype comes from a woman in her 40s with active or convalescent COVID-19. The sample was peripheral blood. The rearrangement links TRBV18 to TRBJ1-1, with D maybe TRBD1 (6 bases). The CDR3 is CASSPRGGRGMNTEAFF. The CDR3 region has the DNA TGTGCCAGCTCACCACGGGGGGGCAGGGGCATGAACACTGAAGCTTTCTTT.